This T cell receptor (beta chain) was sequenced for a study of T cell responses to AZD1222 COVID-19 vaccine. Using immunoSEQ multiplex PCR, the repertoire was profiled, and TCRdb retains in-frame clones only, with some absent. The sample contains under 130,000 clones, around 89% of which appear only once. The CDR3 length is 14 residues. Trimming left V 3 bases short and J 4 bases short, with 12 bases between. Germline V gene lookup returns CDR1 MNHEY and CDR2 SMNVEV (reference sequence). The sample was peripheral blood, taken on day 0 of AZD1222 vaccination. This sequence originates from an adult in good health. The V gene is TRBV27, the J gene TRBJ1-1, with D tentatively TRBD1 (5 bases). The CDR3, as DNA: TGTGCCAGCAGTTTTAGGGGCGCGGGCACTGAAGCTTTCTTT. Amino acids: CASSFRGAGTEAFF.